This passage covers 24 T cell receptor beta chains from one sample sequenced in a study of cytomegalovirus exposure and HLA in healthy donors. Libraries were prepared by immunoSEQ multiplex PCR; TCRdb keeps only in-frame clonotypes and omits some of them. The data show approximately 160,000 clones, over 85% seen once. Specimen: PBMCs. Receptors were obtained from a man aged 18 to 30 in good health and CMV-seropositive.

The chain combines TRBV27 with TRBJ2-2; D remains ambiguous. The ends were cut back, 2 bases at V and 6 bases at J, with 4 bases in the middle. CDR3 length: 12 residues. Germline values: CDR1 MNHEY, CDR2 SMNVEV (reference sequence). CDR3 bases: TGTGCCAGCAGTTTAGCGGCCGGGGAGCTGTTTTTT. It is translated as CASSLAAGELFF.

The table lists this clone with a few counts. The chain has TRBV7-6 and TRBJ1-5; 8 bases agree with TRBD1. Trimming cost V 5 bases and J 4 bases; bases outside gene matches: 1. Germline CDR1 and CDR2: SGHVS and FNYEAQ. This CDR3 region has 13 residues. CDR3 DNA: TGTGCCAGCAGCCGGACAGGGAATCAGCCCCAGCATTTT. This sequence encodes CASSRTGNQPQHF.

As concerns this clone: Other DNA sequences in the same sample also yield this CDR3. The V gene is TRBV7-9, the J gene TRBJ2-2; D is perhaps TRBD2 (6 bases). Trimming removed 3 bases at V and 5 bases at J, with 7 bases between. CDR1 is SEHNR, CDR2 FQNEAQ, per germline (reference sequence). The CDR3 extends over 13 amino acids. This chain's CDR3 is CASSLGGTGELFF. CDR3 in DNA: TGTGCCAGCAGCTTGGGGGGTACCGGGGAGCTGTTTTTT.

The V gene is TRBV7-9, the J gene TRBJ2-2, with D unclear. Between the trimmed V and J ends, which lost 5 bases and 1 base, there was a span of 11 bases. The CDR3 has 15 amino acids. CDR1 is SEHNR and CDR2 is FQNEAQ in the germline V gene (reference sequence). The CDR3 is CASSPQDQNTGELFF. DNA of the CDR3: TGTGCCAGCAGCCCCCAGGATCAGAACACCGGGGAGCTGTTTTTT. Variable domain in full (rest from reference TRBV7-9 and TRBJ2-2): DTGVSQNPRHKITKRGQNVTFRCDPISEHNRLYWYRQTLGQGPEFLTYFQNEAQLEKSRLLSDRFSAERPKGSFSTLEIQRTEQGDSAMYLCASSPQDQNTGELFFGEGSRLTVL.

The rearrangement links TRBV6-5 to TRBJ2-7; TRBD2 aligns across 13 bases. The length of the CDR3 is 15 residues. Germline assignment: CDR1 MNHEY and CDR2 SVGAGI. With V trimmed by 6 bases and J by 7 bases, 9 bases remained unmatched. In nucleotides, the CDR3 is TGTGCCAGCAGCCGAGGACTAGCGGGAGTTCGGGAGCAGTACTTC. Translation gives CASSRGLAGVREQYF.

The chain carries TRBV30 and TRBJ2-7, with TRBD2 matching over 7 bases. V was clipped by 5 bases and J by 5 bases; unmatched bases: 3. CDR3 length equals 11 residues. Germline values: CDR1 GTSNPN, CDR2 SVGIG (reference sequence). The CDR3 loop is CAWGGVHEQYF. CDR3 in DNA: TGTGCCTGGGGGGGGGTCCACGAGCAGTACTTC.

The rearrangement uses TRBV5-1 and TRBJ2-1, with 11 bases matching TRBD2. J gave up 7 bases and V 0 bases, and 6 bases lay outside the gene matches. Germline CDR1 is SGHRS and CDR2 is YFSETQ. CDR3 size: 16 residues. The CDR3 loop reads CASSLVLAGGPNEQFF. The CDR3 DNA sequence: TGCGCCAGCAGCTTGGTATTAGCGGGAGGGCCAAATGAGCAGTTCTTC.

The gene calls are TRBV30 and TRBJ2-1; 8 bases line up with TRBD2. The V segment lost 8 bases and the J segment 10 bases; nucleotides outside the gene matches: 16. The CDR3 runs 14 residues. Germline V CDR1 and CDR2: GTSNPN, SVGIG (reference sequence). CDR3 coding DNA: TGTGCCCGCCGAGGGAGCGGGAGTCTCAACGAGCAGTTCTTC. Its translation is CARRGSGSLNEQFF.

There are a few counts of this clone. This rearrangement joins TRBV5-1 to TRBJ1-2; 7 bases map to TRBD1. The germline V gene encodes CDR1 SGHRS and CDR2 YFSETQ. V trimming: 3 bases; J trimming: 3 bases; junction bases outside the gene matches: 2. This CDR3 is built from 13 residues. The CDR3 here is CASSSGQDYGYTF. The CDR3 nucleotides read TGCGCCAGCAGCTCCGGACAGGACTATGGCTACACCTTC. The complete variable domain, with remaining parts taken from reference TRBV5-1 and TRBJ1-2, reads KAGVTQTPRYLIKTRGQQVTLSCSPISGHRSVSWYQQTPGQGLQFLFEYFSETQRNKGNFPGRFSGRQFSNSRSEMNVSTLELGDSALYLCASSSGQDYGYTFGSGTRLTVV.

The chain has TRBV11-1 and TRBJ2-7; 8 nucleotides line up with TRBD1. Germline V CDR1 and CDR2: SGHAT, FQDESV (reference sequence). With V trimmed by 6 bases and J by 5 bases, 6 bases remained unmatched. There are 13 residues in the CDR3. Written as DNA, the CDR3 is TGTGCCAGCAGACGAGACAGGGGCCACGAGCAGTACTTC. This translates into CASRRDRGHEQYF.

The chain is built from TRBV28 and TRBJ1-2; 7 bases are a match to TRBD1. The CDR3 extends over 15 amino acids. Germline CDR1 is MDHEN and CDR2 is SYDVKM. V was pared by 4 bases and J by 0 bases, with 5 bases of the junction left unmatched. The CDR3 is CASSSGQAPNYGYTF. The CDR3 nucleotides are TGTGCCAGCAGTTCCGGACAGGCCCCTAACTATGGCTACACCTTC.

The chain employs TRBV19 and TRBJ2-3, with 8 bases lining up with TRBD2. From germline, CDR1 is LNHDA and CDR2 SQIVND (reference sequence). V gave up 6 bases and J gave up 4 bases; unmatched junction bases: 9. The CDR3 extends over 15 amino acids. CDR3 DNA sequence: TGTGCCAGTAGCCTTATTAGCGGGACGGCAGATACGCAGTATTTT. Translated, it gives CASSLISGTADTQYF.

The chain carries TRBV2 and TRBJ2-6; 8 bases agree with TRBD1. In germline, CDR1 is SNHLY, CDR2 FYNNEI. The CDR3 is 14 residues long. With 7 bases clipped from V and 3 bases from J, the junction kept 2 bases outside the gene matches. The CDR3 nucleotides are TGTGCCAGCAACAGGGGGTTTGGGGCCAACGTCCTGACTTTC. Its protein product is CASNRGFGANVLTF.

The DNA for the CDR3 is TGTGCCACCGGGGGGGGAGGTGAAAAACTGTTTTTT. Protein: CATGGGGEKLFF. V gene TRBV19 combines with J gene TRBJ1-4; D may be TRBD1 (5 bases). Trimming cost V 10 bases and J 7 bases, with 13 bases left between them. In germline, CDR1 is LNHDA, CDR2 SQIVND (reference sequence). CDR3 length equals 12 residues.

The chain carries TRBV28 and TRBJ2-1, with D unresolved. The ends were cut back, 5 bases at V and 5 bases at J, with 10 bases in the middle. This CDR3 is 13 amino acids long. Germline CDR1 reads MDHEN; CDR2 reads SYDVKM. The CDR3 sequence is CASSSARDNEQFF. The CDR3 DNA is TGTGCCAGCAGTAGTGCCCGGGACAATGAGCAGTTCTTC.

The chain recombines TRBV2 with TRBJ1-1, with D possibly matching TRBD1 (6 bases). The CDR3 consists of 15 residues. Looked up from germline, CDR1 is SNHLY and CDR2 is FYNNEI. Trimming took 6 bases from V and 2 from J, leaving 16 bases between them. The CDR3 bases are TGTGCCAGCAGGGTGGACAGAGGGCCTAACACTGAAGCTTTCTTT. Translating it yields CASRVDRGPNTEAFF.

V and J are TRBV14 and TRBJ1-1; 7 bases align to TRBD1. Germline CDR1 reads SGHDN; CDR2 reads FVKESK. This CDR3 spans 15 amino acids. Trimming at V came to 3 bases and at J to 4 bases, leaving 8 bases not matched to a gene. In nucleotides, the CDR3 is TGTGCCAGCAGCCAGCAAGGGGGCCTAGGCACTGAAGCTTTCTTT. Its protein is CASSQQGGLGTEAFF.

The J gene is TRBJ2-1, the V gene TRBV5-4, with 9 bases lining up with TRBD2. CDR3 length equals 14 residues. Germline CDR1 SGHNT, CDR2 YYREEE (reference sequence). With V trimmed by 4 bases and J by 7 bases, 6 bases remained unmatched. The CDR3 nucleotides are TGTGCCAGCAGCACTAAAGCGGGAGGTAATGAGCAGTTCTTC. This gives the protein CASSTKAGGNEQFF.

V is TRBV5-1 and J is TRBJ2-7, with D possibly being TRBD1 (6 bases). Germline V gives CDR1 SGHRS, CDR2 YFSETQ. V was trimmed by 6 bases and J by 3 bases, leaving 19 bases between them. CDR3 size: 15 residues. The CDR3 sequence: CASKLFRAGDYEQYF. The CDR3 DNA sequence: TGCGCCAGCAAACTTTTCAGGGCAGGGGACTACGAGCAGTACTTC.

For the CDR3, the DNA is TGTGCCACCAGCAGAGATCGAGGGTATAATGAAAAACTGTTTTTT. Protein: CATSRDRGYNEKLFF. The rearrangement links TRBV15 to TRBJ1-4, with D uncertain. Germline-derived CDR1 and CDR2 are LNHNV and YYDKDF (reference sequence). The CDR3 is 15 amino acids. The V and J ends lost 0 bases and 4 bases respectively, with 9 bases between them. Drawing the rest from reference TRBV15 and TRBJ1-4, the complete variable domain is DAMVIQNPRYQVTQFGKPVTLSCSQTLNHNVMYWYQQKSSQAPKLLFHYYDKDFNNEADTPDNFQSRRPNTSFCFLDIRSPGLGDTAMYLCATSRDRGYNEKLFFGSGTQLSVL.

The chain is built from TRBV18 and TRBJ1-4; TRBD1 agrees at 7 bases. The CDR3 is 15 residues long. Germline CDR1 KGHSH, CDR2 LQKENI. With V trimmed by 8 bases and J by 2 bases, 8 bases remained unmatched. CDR3 protein: CASTRQGSTNEKLFF. The CDR3 nucleotides are TGTGCCAGCACGCGACAGGGTTCGACTAATGAAAAACTGTTTTTT.

The chain joins TRBV19 to TRBJ2-7; 7 nucleotides line up with TRBD2. The CDR3 is 16 amino acids. After removal of 6 bases from V and 4 bases from J, the junction contained 15 bases not matched to a gene. The germline gives CDR1 LNHDA, CDR2 SQIVND (reference sequence). CDR3 residues: CASSDWREGLGYEQYF. The DNA of the CDR3 is TGTGCCAGTAGCGATTGGAGGGAGGGCCTCGGATACGAGCAGTACTTC.

At least ten counts were recorded for this clone. The V and J genes are TRBV4-2 and TRBJ2-1; 8 nucleotides match TRBD1. The CDR3 runs to 16 residues. The germline V gene encodes CDR1 LGHNA and CDR2 YNFKEQ. The V and J ends lost 0 bases and 2 bases, in that order; junction bases with no gene match: 3. This CDR3 reads CASSQDETGAYNEQFF. CDR3 bases: TGTGCCAGCAGCCAAGATGAGACAGGGGCCTACAATGAGCAGTTCTTC.

V gene TRBV19 combines with J gene TRBJ2-1; possibly TRBD2 for D (6 bases). The CDR3 extends over 14 amino acids. Germline V gene data show CDR1 as LNHDA and CDR2 as SQIVND (reference sequence). V shed 6 bases and J shed 5 bases, with 14 bases lying between them. The CDR3 bases are TGTGCCAGTAGACCGGGAGACGTGGACAATGAGCAGTTCTTC. It specifies CASRPGDVDNEQFF.